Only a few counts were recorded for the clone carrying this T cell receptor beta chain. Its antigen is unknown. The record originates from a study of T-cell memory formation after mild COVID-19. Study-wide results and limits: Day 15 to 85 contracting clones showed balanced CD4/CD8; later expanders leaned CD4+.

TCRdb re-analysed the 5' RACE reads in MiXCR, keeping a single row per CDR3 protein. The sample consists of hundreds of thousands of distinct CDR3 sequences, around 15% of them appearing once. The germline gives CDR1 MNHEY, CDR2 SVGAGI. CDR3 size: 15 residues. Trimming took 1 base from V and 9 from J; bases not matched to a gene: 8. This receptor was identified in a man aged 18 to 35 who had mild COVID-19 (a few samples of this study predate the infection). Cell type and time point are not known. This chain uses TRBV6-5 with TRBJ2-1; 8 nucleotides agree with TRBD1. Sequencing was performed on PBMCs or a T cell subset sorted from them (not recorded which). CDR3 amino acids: CASSYFDRGRGEQFF. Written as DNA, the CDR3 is TGTGCCAGCAGTTACTTCGACAGGGGACGAGGTGAGCAGTTCTTC.